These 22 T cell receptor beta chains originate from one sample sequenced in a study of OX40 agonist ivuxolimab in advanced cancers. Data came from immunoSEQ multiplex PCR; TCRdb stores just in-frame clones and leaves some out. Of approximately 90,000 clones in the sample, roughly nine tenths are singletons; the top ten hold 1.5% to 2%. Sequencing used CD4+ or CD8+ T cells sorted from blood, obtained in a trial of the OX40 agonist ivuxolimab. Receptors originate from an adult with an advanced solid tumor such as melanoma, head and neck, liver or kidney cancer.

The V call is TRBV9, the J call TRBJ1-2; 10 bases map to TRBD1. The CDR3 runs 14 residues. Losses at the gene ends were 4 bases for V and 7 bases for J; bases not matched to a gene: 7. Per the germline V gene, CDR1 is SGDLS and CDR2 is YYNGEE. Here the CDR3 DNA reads TGTGCCAGCAGCCCCCGACAGGGGGCGCCTGGCTACACCTTC. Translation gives CASSPRQGAPGYTF. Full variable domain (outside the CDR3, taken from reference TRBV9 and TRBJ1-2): DSGVTQTPKHLITATGQRVTLRCSPRSGDLSVYWYQQSLDQGLQFLIQYYNGEERAKGNILERFSAQQFPDLHSELNLSSLELGDSALYFCASSPRQGAPGYTFGSGTRLTVV.

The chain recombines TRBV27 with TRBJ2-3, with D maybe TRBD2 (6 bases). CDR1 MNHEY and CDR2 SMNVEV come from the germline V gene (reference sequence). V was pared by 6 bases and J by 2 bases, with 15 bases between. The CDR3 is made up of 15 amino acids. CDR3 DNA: TGTGCCAGCAGGGATTTGGGAGGTGCCACAGATACGCAGTATTTT. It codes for CASRDLGGATDTQYF.

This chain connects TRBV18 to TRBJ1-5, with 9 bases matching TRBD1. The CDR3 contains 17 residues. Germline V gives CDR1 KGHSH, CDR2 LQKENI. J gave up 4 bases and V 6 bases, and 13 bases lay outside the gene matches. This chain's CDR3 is CASSTSEGQGKNQPQHF. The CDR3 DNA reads TGTGCCAGCTCTACCTCGGAGGGACAGGGAAAGAATCAGCCCCAGCATTTT. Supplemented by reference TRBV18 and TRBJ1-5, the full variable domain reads NAGVMQNPRHLVRRRGQEARLRCSPMKGHSHVYWYRQLPEEGLKFMVYLQKENIIDESGMPKERFSAEFPKEGPSILRIQQVVRGDSAAYFCASSTSEGQGKNQPQHFGDGTRLSIL.

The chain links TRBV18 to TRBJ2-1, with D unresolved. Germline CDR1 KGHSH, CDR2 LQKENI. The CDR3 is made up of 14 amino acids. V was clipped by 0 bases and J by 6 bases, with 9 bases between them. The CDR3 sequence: CASSPPTAANEQFF. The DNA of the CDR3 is TGTGCCAGCTCACCACCCACAGCAGCCAATGAGCAGTTCTTC.

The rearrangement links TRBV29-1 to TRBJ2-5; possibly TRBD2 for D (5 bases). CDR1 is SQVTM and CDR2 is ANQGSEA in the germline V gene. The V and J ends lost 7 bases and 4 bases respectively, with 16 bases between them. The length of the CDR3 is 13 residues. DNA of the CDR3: TGCAGCGCAGCGACGGGCCGGGGAGAGACCCAGTACTTC. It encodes CSAATGRGETQYF.

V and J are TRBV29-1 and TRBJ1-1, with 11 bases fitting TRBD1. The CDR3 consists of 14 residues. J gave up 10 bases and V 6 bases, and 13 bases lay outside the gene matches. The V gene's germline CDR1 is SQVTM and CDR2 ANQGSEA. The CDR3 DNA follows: TGCAGCGTAGCGGGCCGGGACAGGGGGGATTTAGCTTTCTTT. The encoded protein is CSVAGRDRGDLAFF.

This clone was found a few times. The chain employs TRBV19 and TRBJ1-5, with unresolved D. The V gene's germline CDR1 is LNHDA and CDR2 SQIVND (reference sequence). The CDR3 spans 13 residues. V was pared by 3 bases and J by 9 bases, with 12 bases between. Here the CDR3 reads CASSMKALRPQHF. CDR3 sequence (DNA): TGTGCCAGTAGTATGAAGGCACTACGGCCCCAGCATTTT. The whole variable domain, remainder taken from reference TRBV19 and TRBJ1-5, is DGGITQSPKYLFRKEGQNVTLSCEQNLNHDAMYWYRQDPGQGLRLIYYSQIVNDFQKGDIAEGYSVSREKKESFPLTVTSAQKNPTAFYLCASSMKALRPQHFGDGTRLSIL.

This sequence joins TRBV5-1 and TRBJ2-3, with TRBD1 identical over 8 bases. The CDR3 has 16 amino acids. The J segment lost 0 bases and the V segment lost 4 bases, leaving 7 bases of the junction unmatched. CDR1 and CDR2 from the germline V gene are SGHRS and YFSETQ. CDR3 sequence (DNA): TGCGCCAGCAGCATACAGGGGGTAGAAAGCACAGATACGCAGTATTTT. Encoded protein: CASSIQGVESTDTQYF.

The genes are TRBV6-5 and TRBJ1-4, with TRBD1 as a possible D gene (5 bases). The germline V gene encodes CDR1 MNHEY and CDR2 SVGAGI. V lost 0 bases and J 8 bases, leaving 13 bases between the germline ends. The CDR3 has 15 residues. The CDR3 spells CASSYSGTLEEKLFF. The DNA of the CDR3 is TGTGCCAGCAGTTACTCGGGGACCCTGGAGGAAAAACTGTTTTTT.

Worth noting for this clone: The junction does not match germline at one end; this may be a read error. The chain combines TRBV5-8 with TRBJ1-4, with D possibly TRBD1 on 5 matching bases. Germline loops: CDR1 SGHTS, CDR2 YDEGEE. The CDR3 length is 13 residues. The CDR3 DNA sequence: TGTGCCAGCAGCTTGGTGGTTCAGGGCCGGACCGTTTTT. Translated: CASSLVVQGRTVF.

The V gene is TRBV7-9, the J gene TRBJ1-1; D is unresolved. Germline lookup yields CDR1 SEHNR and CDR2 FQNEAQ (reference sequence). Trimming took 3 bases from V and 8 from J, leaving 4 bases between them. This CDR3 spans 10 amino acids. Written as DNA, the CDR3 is TGTGCCAGCAGCTTTCCCGAAGCTTTCTTT. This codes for CASSFPEAFF.

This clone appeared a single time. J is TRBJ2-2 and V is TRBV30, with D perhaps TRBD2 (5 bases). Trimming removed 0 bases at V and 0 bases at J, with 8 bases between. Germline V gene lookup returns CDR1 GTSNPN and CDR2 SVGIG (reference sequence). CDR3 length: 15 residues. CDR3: CAWSVLLANTGELFF. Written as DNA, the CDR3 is TGTGCCTGGAGTGTATTACTAGCGAACACCGGGGAGCTGTTTTTT.

CDR3 in DNA: TGCAGCGTTCAACAGCTGACGAACACTGAAGCTTTCTTT. Translated, it gives CSVQQLTNTEAFF. The chain joins TRBV29-1 to TRBJ1-1; D call uncertain. Germline V gives CDR1 SQVTM, CDR2 ANQGSEA. With 5 bases removed from V and 1 base from J, the gap between germline ends came to 11 bases. The CDR3 totals 13 residues.

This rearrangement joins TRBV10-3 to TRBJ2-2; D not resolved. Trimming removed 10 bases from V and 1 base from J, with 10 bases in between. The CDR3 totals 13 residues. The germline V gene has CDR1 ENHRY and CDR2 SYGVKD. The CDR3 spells CATMERNTGELFF. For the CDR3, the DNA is TGTGCCACCATGGAGCGGAACACCGGGGAGCTGTTTTTT.

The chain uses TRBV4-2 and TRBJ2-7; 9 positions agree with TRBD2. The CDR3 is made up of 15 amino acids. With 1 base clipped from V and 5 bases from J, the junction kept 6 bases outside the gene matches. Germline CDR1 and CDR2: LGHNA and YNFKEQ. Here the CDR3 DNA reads TGTGCCAGCAGCCAAGTGTGGCGGGAGGGCCACGAGCAGTACTTC. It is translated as CASSQVWREGHEQYF.

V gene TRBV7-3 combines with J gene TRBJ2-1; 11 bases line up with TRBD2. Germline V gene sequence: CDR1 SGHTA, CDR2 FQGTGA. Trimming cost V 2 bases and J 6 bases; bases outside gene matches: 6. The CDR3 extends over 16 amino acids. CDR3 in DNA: TGTGCCAGCAGCTTAGCGGTAGCGGGAGGGCGCAATGAGCAGTTCTTC. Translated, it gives CASSLAVAGGRNEQFF.

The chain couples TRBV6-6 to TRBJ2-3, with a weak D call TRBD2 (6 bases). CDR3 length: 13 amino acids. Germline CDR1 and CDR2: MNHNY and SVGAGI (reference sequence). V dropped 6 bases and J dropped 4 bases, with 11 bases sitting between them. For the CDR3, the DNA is TGTGCCAGCAGATCGACTAGTCCAGATACGCAGTATTTT. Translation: CASRSTSPDTQYF.

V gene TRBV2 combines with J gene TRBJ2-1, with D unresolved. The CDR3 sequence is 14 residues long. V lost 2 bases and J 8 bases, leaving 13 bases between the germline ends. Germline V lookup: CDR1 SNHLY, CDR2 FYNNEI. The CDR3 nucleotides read TGTGCCAGCAGTGAAAGGTTAGCTGGGGATGAGCAGTTCTTC. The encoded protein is CASSERLAGDEQFF.

CDR3 amino acids: CSVPDRVKNIQYF. The CDR3 DNA is TGCAGCGTCCCGGACAGGGTCAAAAACATTCAGTACTTC. This chain uses TRBV29-1 with TRBJ2-4; 8 bases agree with TRBD1. Germline assignment: CDR1 SQVTM and CDR2 ANQGSEA. The CDR3 loop spans 13 amino acids. V shed 6 bases and J 3 bases; nucleotides not matched to a gene: 4.

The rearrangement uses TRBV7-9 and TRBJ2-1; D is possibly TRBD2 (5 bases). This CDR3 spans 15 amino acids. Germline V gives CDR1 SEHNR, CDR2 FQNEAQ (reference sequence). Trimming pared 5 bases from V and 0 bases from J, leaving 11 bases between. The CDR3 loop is CASSAPGVSYNEQFF. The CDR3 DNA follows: TGTGCCAGCAGCGCCCCCGGGGTCTCCTACAATGAGCAGTTCTTC.

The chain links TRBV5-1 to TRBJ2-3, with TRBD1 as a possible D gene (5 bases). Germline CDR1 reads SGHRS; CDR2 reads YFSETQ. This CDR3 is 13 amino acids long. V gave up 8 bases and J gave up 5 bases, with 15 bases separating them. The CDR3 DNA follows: TGCGCCAGTTGGTTTGGGGCCGGAGATACGCAGTATTTT. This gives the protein CASWFGAGDTQYF.

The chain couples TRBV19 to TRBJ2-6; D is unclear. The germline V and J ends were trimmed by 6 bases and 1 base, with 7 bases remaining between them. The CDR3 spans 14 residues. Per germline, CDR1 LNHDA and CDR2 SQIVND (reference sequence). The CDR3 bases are TGTGCCAGTAGAAGGAATTCTGGGGCCAACGTCCTGACTTTC. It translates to CASRRNSGANVLTF.